This T cell receptor beta chain comes out of a study of blood T cell repertoires in COVID-19. This clone was picked up a small number of times. Here immunoSEQ multiplex PCR was the method, and the copy in TCRdb shows in-frame clones only, minus some. Among 40,000 to 50,000 clones listed, over 70% were seen once. The CDR3 runs to 14 residues. From germline, CDR1 is MNHEY and CDR2 SVGAGI. Trimming cost V 6 bases and J 2 bases, with 13 bases left between them. The specimen sequenced was peripheral blood. The chain links TRBV6-5 to TRBJ1-1; the D gene is possibly TRBD1 (5 bases). The TCR comes from a human donor in a cohort sampled during active COVID-19. The CDR3 region is CASSYNTGNTEAFF. CDR3 DNA sequence: TGTGCCAGCAGCTACAATACAGGAAACACTGAAGCTTTCTTT.